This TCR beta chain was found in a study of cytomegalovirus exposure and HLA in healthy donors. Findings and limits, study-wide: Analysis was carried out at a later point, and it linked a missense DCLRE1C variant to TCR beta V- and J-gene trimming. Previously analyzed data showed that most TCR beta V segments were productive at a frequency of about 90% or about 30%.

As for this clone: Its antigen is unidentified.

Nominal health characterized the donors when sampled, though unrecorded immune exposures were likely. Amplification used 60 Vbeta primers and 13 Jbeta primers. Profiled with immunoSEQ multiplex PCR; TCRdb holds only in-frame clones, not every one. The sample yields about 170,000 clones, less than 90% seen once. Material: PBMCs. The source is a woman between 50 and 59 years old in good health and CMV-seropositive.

The DNA of the CDR3 is TGCGCCAGCAGCCAAGGGGCGAGAATTGAAAAACTGTTTTTT. Its protein product is CASSQGARIEKLFF. The chain carries TRBV4-3 and TRBJ1-4; the D is unclear. The CDR3 has 14 residues. The V end lost 1 base, the J end lost 7 bases, and 10 bases lay between the germline ends. Per germline, CDR1 LGHNA and CDR2 YSLEER.